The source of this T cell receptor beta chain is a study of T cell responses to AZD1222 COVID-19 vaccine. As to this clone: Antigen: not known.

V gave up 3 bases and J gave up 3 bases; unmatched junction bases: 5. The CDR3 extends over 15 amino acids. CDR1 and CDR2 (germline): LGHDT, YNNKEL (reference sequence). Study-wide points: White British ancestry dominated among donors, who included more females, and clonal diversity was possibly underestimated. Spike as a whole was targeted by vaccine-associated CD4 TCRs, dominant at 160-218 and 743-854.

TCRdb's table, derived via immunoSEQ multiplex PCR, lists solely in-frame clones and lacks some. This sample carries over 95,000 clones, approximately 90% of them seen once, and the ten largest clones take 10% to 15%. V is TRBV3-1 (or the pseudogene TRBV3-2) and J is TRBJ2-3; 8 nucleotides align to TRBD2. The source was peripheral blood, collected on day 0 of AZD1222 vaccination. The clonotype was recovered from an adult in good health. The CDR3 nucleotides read TGTGCCAGCAGCCATGTGAGCGGGGGTACAGATACGCAGTATTTT. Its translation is CASSHVSGGTDTQYF.